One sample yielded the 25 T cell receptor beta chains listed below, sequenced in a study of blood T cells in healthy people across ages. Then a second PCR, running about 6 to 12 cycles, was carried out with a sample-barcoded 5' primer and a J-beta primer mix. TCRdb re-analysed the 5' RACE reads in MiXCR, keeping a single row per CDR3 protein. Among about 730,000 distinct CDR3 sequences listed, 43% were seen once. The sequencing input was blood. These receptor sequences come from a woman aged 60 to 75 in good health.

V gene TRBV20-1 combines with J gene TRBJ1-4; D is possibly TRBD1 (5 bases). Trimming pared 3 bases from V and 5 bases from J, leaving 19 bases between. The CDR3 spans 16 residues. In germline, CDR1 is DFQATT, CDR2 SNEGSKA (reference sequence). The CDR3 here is CSASATGTDANEKLFF. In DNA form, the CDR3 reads TGCAGTGCTAGTGCAACCGGGACTGATGCGAATGAAAAACTGTTTTTT.

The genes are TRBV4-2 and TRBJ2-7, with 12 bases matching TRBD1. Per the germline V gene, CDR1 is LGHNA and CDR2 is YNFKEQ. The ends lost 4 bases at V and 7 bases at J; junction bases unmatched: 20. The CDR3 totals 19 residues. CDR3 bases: TGTGCCAGCAGCCCTAGGGGGACAGGGGGCGACGGTTTCTACAATGAGCAGTACTTC. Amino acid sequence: CASSPRGTGGDGFYNEQYF.

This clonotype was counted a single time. CDR3 residues: CASSSGTSGSQGEQFF. CDR3 DNA: TGTGCCAGCAGTTCCGGGACTAGCGGGAGCCAGGGAGAGCAGTTCTTC. The V and J genes are TRBV12-3 or TRBV12-4 and TRBJ2-1, with 14 bases identical to TRBD2. Trimming cost V 4 bases and J 10 bases; bases outside gene matches: 9. This CDR3 comprises 16 residues.

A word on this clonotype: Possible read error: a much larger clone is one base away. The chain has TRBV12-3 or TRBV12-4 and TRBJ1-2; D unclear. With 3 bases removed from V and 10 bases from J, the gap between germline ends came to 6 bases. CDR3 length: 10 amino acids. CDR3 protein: CASSLTDYTF. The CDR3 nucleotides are TGTGCCAGCAGTTTGACGGACTACACCTTC.

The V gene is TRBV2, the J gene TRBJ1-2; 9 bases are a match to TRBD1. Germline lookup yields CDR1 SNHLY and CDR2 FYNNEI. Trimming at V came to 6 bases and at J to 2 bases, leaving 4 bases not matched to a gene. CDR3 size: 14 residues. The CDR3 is CASSQTGGNYGYTF. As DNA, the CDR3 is TGTGCCAGCAGCCAGACAGGGGGGAACTATGGCTACACCTTC.

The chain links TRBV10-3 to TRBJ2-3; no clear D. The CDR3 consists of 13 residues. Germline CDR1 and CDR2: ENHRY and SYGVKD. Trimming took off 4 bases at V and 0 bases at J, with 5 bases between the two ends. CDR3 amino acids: CAISGRSTDTQYF. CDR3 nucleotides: TGTGCCATCAGTGGCAGGAGCACAGATACGCAGTATTTT.

CDR3 loop: CASSKTPGQSYEQYF. In nucleotides, the CDR3 is TGTGCCAGCAGTAAGACGCCGGGACAGTCCTACGAGCAGTACTTC. The chain employs TRBV11-2 and TRBJ2-7; 7 positions agree with TRBD1. CDR1 and CDR2 (germline): SGHAT, FQNNGV. This CDR3 is built from 15 residues. Losses at the gene ends were 6 bases for V and 1 base for J; bases not matched to a gene: 9.

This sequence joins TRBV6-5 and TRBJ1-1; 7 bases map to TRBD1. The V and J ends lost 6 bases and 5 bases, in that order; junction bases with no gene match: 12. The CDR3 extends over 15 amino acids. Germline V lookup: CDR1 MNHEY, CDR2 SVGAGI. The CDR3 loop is CASRLSWQGGTEAFF. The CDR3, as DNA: TGTGCCAGCAGGCTTAGTTGGCAGGGGGGTACTGAAGCTTTCTTT.

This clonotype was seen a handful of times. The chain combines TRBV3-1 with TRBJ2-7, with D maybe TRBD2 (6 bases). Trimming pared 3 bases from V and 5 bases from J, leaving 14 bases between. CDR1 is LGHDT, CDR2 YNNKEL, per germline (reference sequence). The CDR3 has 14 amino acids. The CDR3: CASSQGLEGNEQYF. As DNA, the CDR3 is TGTGCCAGCAGCCAGGGGCTGGAGGGGAACGAGCAGTACTTC.

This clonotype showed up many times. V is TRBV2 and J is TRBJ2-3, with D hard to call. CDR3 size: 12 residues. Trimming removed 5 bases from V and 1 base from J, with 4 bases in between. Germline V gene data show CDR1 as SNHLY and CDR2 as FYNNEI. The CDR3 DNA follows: TGTGCCAGCAGTAAGGGCACAGATACGCAGTATTTT. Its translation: CASSKGTDTQYF.

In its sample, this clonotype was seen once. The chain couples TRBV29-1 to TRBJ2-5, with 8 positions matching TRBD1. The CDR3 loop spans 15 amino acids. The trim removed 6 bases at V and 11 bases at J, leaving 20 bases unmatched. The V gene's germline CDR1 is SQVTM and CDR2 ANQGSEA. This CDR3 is CSVWGTAGGLSEQYF. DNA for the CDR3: TGCAGCGTCTGGGGTACCGCAGGGGGCTTGAGTGAGCAGTACTTC.

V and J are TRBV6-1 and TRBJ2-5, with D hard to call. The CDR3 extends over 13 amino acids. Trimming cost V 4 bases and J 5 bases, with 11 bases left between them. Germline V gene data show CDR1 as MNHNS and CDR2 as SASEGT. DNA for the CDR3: TGTGCCAGCAGTGGGATACAGTCGGAGACCCAGTACTTC. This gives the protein CASSGIQSETQYF.

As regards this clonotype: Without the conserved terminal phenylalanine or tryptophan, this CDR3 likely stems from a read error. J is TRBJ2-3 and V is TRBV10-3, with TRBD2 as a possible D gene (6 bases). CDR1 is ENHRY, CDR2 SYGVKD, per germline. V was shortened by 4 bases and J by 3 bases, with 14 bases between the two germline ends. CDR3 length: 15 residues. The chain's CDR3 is CAISVETSRTDTQYS. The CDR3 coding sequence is TGTGCCATCAGTGTTGAGACTAGTCGGACAGATACGCAGTATTCT.

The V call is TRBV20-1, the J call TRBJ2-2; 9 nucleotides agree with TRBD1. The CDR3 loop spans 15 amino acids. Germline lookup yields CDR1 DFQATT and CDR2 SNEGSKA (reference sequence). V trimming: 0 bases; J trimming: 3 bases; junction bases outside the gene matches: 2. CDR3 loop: CSARDWTGDTGELFF. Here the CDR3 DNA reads TGCAGTGCTAGAGATTGGACAGGGGACACCGGGGAGCTGTTTTTT.

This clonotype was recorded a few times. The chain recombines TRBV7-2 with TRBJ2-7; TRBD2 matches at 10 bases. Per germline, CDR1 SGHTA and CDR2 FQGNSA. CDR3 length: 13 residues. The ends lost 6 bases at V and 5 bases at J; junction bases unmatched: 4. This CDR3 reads CASRNLAGDEQYF. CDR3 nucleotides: TGTGCCAGCAGAAACCTAGCGGGAGACGAGCAGTACTTC.

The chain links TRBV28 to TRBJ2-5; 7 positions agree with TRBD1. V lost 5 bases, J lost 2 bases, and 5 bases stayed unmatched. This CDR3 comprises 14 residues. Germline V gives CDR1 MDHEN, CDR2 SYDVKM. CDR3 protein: CASSPSGQQETQYF. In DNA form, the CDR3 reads TGTGCCAGCAGTCCTTCGGGACAGCAAGAGACCCAGTACTTC. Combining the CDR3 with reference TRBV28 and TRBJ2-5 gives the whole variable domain DVKVTQSSRYLVKRTGEKVFLECVQDMDHENMFWYRQDPGLGLRLIYFSYDVKMKEKGDIPEGYSVSREKKERFSLILESASTNQTSMYLCASSPSGQQETQYFGPGTRLLVL.

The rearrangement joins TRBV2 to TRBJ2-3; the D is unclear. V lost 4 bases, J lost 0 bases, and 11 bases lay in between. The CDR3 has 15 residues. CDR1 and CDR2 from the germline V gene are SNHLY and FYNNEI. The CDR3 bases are TGTGCCAGCAGTGTCAGCGCCGCGAGCACAGATACGCAGTATTTT. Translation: CASSVSAASTDTQYF.

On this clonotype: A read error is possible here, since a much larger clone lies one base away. The CDR3 loop reads CTSSQDKTYEQYF. The CDR3 DNA sequence: TGTACCAGCAGCCAAGATAAAACCTACGAGCAGTACTTC. The gene calls are TRBV4-2 and TRBJ2-7; unclear D gene. Germline CDR1 LGHNA, CDR2 YNFKEQ. The CDR3 runs 13 residues.

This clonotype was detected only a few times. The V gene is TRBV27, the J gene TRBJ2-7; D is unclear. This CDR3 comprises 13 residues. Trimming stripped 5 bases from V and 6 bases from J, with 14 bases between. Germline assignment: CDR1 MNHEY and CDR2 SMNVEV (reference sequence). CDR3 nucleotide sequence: TGTGCCAGCAGTATCCCCGGTGGGGTCGAGCAGTACTTC. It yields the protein CASSIPGGVEQYF.

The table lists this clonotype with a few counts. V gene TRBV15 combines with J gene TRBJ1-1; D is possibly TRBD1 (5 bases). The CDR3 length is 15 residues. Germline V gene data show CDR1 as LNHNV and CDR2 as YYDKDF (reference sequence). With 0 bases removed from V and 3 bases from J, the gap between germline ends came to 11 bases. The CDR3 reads CATSRERGWYTEAFF. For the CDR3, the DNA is TGTGCCACCAGCAGAGAGCGGGGGTGGTACACTGAAGCTTTCTTT.

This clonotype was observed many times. The CDR3 protein is CSARGPREWETQYF. The CDR3 region has the DNA TGCAGTGCTAGGGGCCCCAGGGAGTGGGAGACCCAGTACTTC. The V gene is TRBV20-1, the J gene TRBJ2-5; D is tentatively TRBD1 or TRBD2 (5 bases each). The CDR3 length is 14 residues. The germline V gene has CDR1 DFQATT and CDR2 SNEGSKA (reference sequence). Trimming removed 3 bases from V and 5 bases from J, with 16 bases in between.

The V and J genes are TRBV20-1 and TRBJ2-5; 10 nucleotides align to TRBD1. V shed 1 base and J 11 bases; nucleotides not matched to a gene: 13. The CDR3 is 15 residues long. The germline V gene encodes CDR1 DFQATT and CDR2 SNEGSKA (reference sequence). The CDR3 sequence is CSARAGTGEYNEQYF. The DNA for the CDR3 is TGCAGTGCTAGAGCCGGGACAGGGGAATACAATGAGCAGTACTTC.

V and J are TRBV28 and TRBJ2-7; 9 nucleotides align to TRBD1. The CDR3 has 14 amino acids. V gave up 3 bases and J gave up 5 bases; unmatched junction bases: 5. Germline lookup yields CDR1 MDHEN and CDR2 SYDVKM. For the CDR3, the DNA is TGTGCCAGCAGTTTGGGACAGGGTTCCCACGAGCAGTACTTC. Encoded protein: CASSLGQGSHEQYF.

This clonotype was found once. The CDR3 DNA follows: TGTGCCAGCAGCTTAGGACCAGGGGTAGGCAGTTATAGCAATCAGCCCCAGCATTTT. It yields the protein CASSLGPGVGSYSNQPQHF. The chain carries TRBV7-6 and TRBJ1-5; perhaps TRBD1 as D (6 bases). CDR3 length equals 19 residues. The V and J ends lost 1 base and 0 bases respectively, with 19 bases between them. Per germline, CDR1 SGHVS and CDR2 FNYEAQ.

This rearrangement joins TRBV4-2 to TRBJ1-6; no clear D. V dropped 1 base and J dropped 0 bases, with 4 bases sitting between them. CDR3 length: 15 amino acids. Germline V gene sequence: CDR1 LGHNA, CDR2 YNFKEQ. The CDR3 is CASSQGASYNSPLHF. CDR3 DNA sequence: TGTGCCAGCAGCCAAGGGGCCTCCTATAATTCACCCCTCCACTTT.